One sample yielded the 17 T cell receptor beta chains listed below, sequenced in a study of a mutant IDH1 vaccine in newly diagnosed glioma. Their target antigens are unknown. The sample's time point: week 35, safety follow-up. Alongside topical imiquimod, each dose of vaccine comprised 300 ug of mutant IDH1 20-mer peptide. Sequenced by immunoSEQ multiplex PCR; TCRdb stores in-frame clones only, minus some. Of 73,000 or so clones in the sample, approximately 88% are singletons; the top ten hold approximately 12%. Sequencing used PBMCs, obtained from a glioma patient whose treatment included an IDH1 peptide vaccine. The receptors were sampled from a man aged 18 to 29 with glioma.

The chain is built from TRBV12-5 and TRBJ2-7, with no clear D. CDR1 LGHNT and CDR2 FRNRAP come from the germline V gene. Between the trimmed V and J ends, which lost 5 bases and 0 bases, there was a span of 14 bases. The CDR3 runs 15 residues. As DNA, the CDR3 is TGTGCTAGTGGTCATCCCGGGTCCTCCTCCTACGAGCAGTACTTC. This codes for CASGHPGSSSYEQYF.

The chain has TRBV29-1 and TRBJ2-7; D unresolved. The germline CDR1 and CDR2 sequences are SQVTM and ANQGSEA. Trimming pared 6 bases from V and 6 bases from J, leaving 18 bases between. There are 13 residues in the CDR3. CDR3 sequence: CSVAINQASEQYF. CDR3 sequence (DNA): TGCAGCGTAGCCATCAACCAGGCATCCGAGCAGTACTTC.

A few counts support this clone. Different DNA sequences within this sample yield the same CDR3. The rearrangement uses TRBV7-3 and TRBJ1-1; a possible D gene is TRBD1 (5 bases). CDR1 is SGHTA, CDR2 FQGTGA, per germline. The CDR3 contains 13 residues. V was clipped by 4 bases and J by 1 base, with 7 bases between them. CDR3 loop: CASSSDRNTEAFF. Here the CDR3 DNA reads TGTGCCAGCAGCTCAGACAGGAACACTGAAGCTTTCTTT.

The chain carries TRBV4-3 and TRBJ2-3; 9 bases are a match to TRBD2. CDR1 and CDR2 from the germline V gene are LGHNA and YSLEER. The CDR3 totals 19 residues. The ends lost 0 bases at V and 0 bases at J; junction bases unmatched: 10. The CDR3 is CASSQDHGQLAGSTDTQYF. CDR3 nucleotide sequence: TGCGCCAGCAGCCAAGATCATGGACAGCTAGCGGGGAGCACAGATACGCAGTATTTT.

The V gene is TRBV7-2, the J gene TRBJ2-7; D not certain. V was clipped by 0 bases and J by 2 bases, with 5 bases between them. The V gene's germline CDR1 is SGHTA and CDR2 FQGNSA. The CDR3 loop spans 13 amino acids. The CDR3, as DNA: TGTGCCAGCAGCTTAGCAGGCGCCTACGAGCAGTACTTC. Translating gives CASSLAGAYEQYF.

This chain uses TRBV7-8 with TRBJ1-1; unclear D gene. Trimming removed 1 base at V and 1 base at J, with 10 bases between. Germline V gene data show CDR1 as SGHVS and CDR2 as FQNEAQ. CDR3 length: 15 residues. The CDR3 loop reads CASSLVAEGNTEAFF. CDR3 coding DNA: TGTGCCAGCAGCTTAGTGGCGGAGGGGAACACTGAAGCTTTCTTT.

The V gene is TRBV28, the J gene TRBJ1-5; 10 nucleotides line up with TRBD1. The CDR3 is made up of 15 amino acids. Germline V gives CDR1 MDHEN, CDR2 SYDVKM. J lost 11 bases, V lost 3 bases, and 10 bases had no gene match. The CDR3 DNA is TGTGCCAGCAGTTTTCCCGACAGGGGGCGCATGTCCCAGCATTTT. It encodes CASSFPDRGRMSQHF.

This clone showed up just a few times. V usage is TRBV12-5 and J usage is TRBJ2-2; 8 positions agree with TRBD1. CDR3 size: 17 residues. V trimming: 2 bases; J trimming: 0 bases; junction bases outside the gene matches: 5. Germline CDR1 and CDR2: LGHNT and FRNRAP. The CDR3 reads CASGLLWTGTNTGELFF. The CDR3 DNA reads as TGTGCTAGTGGTTTGCTTTGGACAGGGACGAACACCGGGGAGCTGTTTTTT.

This chain joins TRBV10-3 and TRBJ1-2, with D possibly TRBD1 on 6 matching bases. This CDR3 is built from 16 residues. CDR1 is ENHRY, CDR2 SYGVKD, per germline. Trimming left V 0 bases short and J 3 bases short, with 14 bases between. This CDR3 is CAISESGAGPYYGYTF. The CDR3 DNA follows: TGTGCCATCAGTGAGTCGGGGGCAGGGCCCTACTATGGCTACACCTTC.

This clone has a handful of counts. The rearrangement uses TRBV29-1 and TRBJ1-1; D possibly corresponds to TRBD1 (6 bases). CDR3 size: 14 residues. CDR1 is SQVTM, CDR2 ANQGSEA, per germline. Trimming pared 4 bases from V and 5 bases from J, leaving 17 bases between. The CDR3 here is CSVGVGGGRTEAFF. CDR3 DNA: TGCAGCGTTGGAGTAGGGGGGGGTCGTACTGAAGCTTTCTTT. Using reference TRBV29-1 and TRBJ1-1 for the parts outside the CDR3, the full variable domain is SAVISQKPSRDICQRGTSLTIQCQVDSQVTMMFWYRQQPGQSLTLIATANQGSEATYESGFVIDKFPISRPNLTFSTLTVSNMSPEDSSIYLCSVGVGGGRTEAFFGQGTRLTVV.

The chain recombines TRBV5-4 with TRBJ2-7; D may be TRBD2 (6 bases). The CDR3 sequence is 15 residues long. CDR1 is SGHNT, CDR2 YYREEE, per germline (reference sequence). V gave up 2 bases and J gave up 1 base, with 13 bases separating them. The chain's CDR3 is CASSLGGTDSYEQYF. The DNA for the CDR3 is TGTGCCAGCAGCTTAGGAGGGACGGATTCCTACGAGCAGTACTTC. The full variable domain, with the rest looked up from reference TRBV5-4 and TRBJ2-7, is ETGVTQSPTHLIKTRGQQVTLRCSSQSGHNTVSWYQQALGQGPQFIFQYYREEENGRGNFPPRFSGLQFPNYSSELNVNALELDDSALYLCASSLGGTDSYEQYFGPGTRLTVT.

V usage is TRBV7-9 and J usage is TRBJ2-3; a weak D match, TRBD1 (7 bases). The CDR3 is made up of 14 amino acids. In germline, CDR1 is SEHNR, CDR2 FQNEAQ (reference sequence). V lost 5 bases to trimming and J lost 4 bases, with 13 bases between them. DNA of the CDR3: TGTGCCAGCAGCCGACAGGGAGGCTCAGATACGCAGTATTTT. Residues: CASSRQGGSDTQYF.

The rearrangement joins TRBV29-1 to TRBJ2-7; D not certain. From germline, CDR1 is SQVTM and CDR2 ANQGSEA. The CDR3 is 11 amino acids. The V and J ends lost 1 base and 1 base respectively, with 2 bases between them. CDR3 DNA: TGCAGCGTTGAAGTGTCCTACGAGCAGTACTTC. This sequence encodes CSVEVSYEQYF.

The chain couples TRBV30 to TRBJ2-3; the D is unclear. Germline CDR1 GTSNPN, CDR2 SVGIG (reference sequence). The CDR3 sequence is 16 residues long. Trimming cost V 8 bases and J 0 bases, with 21 bases left between them. The CDR3: CAGTPEWRKSTDTQYF. Written as DNA, the CDR3 is TGTGCCGGAACACCCGAGTGGCGGAAAAGCACAGATACGCAGTATTTT.

This chain links TRBV25-1 with TRBJ1-5; D uncertain. Germline lookup yields CDR1 MGHDK and CDR2 SYGVNS. V was pared by 3 bases and J by 5 bases, with 14 bases between. This CDR3 spans 15 amino acids. CDR3 bases: TGTGCCAGCAGTGAGGCGGGTAGGCACGATCAGCCCCAGCATTTT. This encodes CASSEAGRHDQPQHF.

The chain combines TRBV7-2 with TRBJ1-2, with D maybe TRBD1 (6 bases). CDR3 length: 15 residues. V lost 1 base to trimming and J lost 4 bases, with 13 bases between them. The V gene's germline CDR1 is SGHTA and CDR2 FQGNSA. Here the CDR3 reads CASSLGPGATYGYTF. The CDR3 DNA sequence: TGTGCCAGCAGCTTAGGCCCGGGGGCAACCTATGGCTACACCTTC.

The genes are TRBV5-6 and TRBJ2-7; D possibly corresponds to TRBD1 (6 bases). The germline CDR1 and CDR2 sequences are SGHDT and YYEEEE. CDR3 length equals 13 residues. V lost 3 bases and J 3 bases, leaving 10 bases between the germline ends. The CDR3 bases are TGTGCCAGCAGCTCCGTGGACAGCTACGAGCAGTACTTC. Its protein is CASSSVDSYEQYF.